The 22 T cell receptor beta chains below come from one sample, sequenced in a study of blood T cells in healthy people across ages. A second 7 to 11 cycle PCR used barcoded and J-beta primers. TCRdb fed the 5' RACE reads into MiXCR, producing one record per CDR3 protein. Among approximately 1,000,000 distinct CDR3 sequences listed, under 40% were seen once. The sequenced sample was blood. These receptors all come from a young man in good health.

The CDR3 DNA is TGTGCCAGCAGCTTAATTTCGGGAAAGGGCTACGAGCAGTACTTC. It specifies CASSLISGKGYEQYF. This rearrangement joins TRBV7-9 to TRBJ2-4, with D maybe TRBD2 (5 bases). With the DNA end fitting TRBJ2-7 better, the J assignment may be wrong. Germline loops: CDR1 SEHNR, CDR2 FQNEAQ (reference sequence). This CDR3 has 15 residues.

This chain links TRBV20-1 with TRBJ2-1; D is possibly TRBD1 (5 bases). This CDR3 region has 14 residues. The germline CDR1 and CDR2 sequences are DFQATT and SNEGSKA (reference sequence). Trimming cost V 0 bases and J 10 bases, with 16 bases left between them. CDR3 DNA: TGCAGTGCTAGAGAGAAGGGGCCAGCCTACGAGCAGTTCTTC. Translated, it gives CSAREKGPAYEQFF.

The gene calls are TRBV19 and TRBJ1-5, with no clear D. The germline gives CDR1 LNHDA, CDR2 SQIVND (reference sequence). With 3 bases removed from V and 7 bases from J, the gap between germline ends came to 10 bases. This CDR3 has 13 amino acids. The CDR3 reads CASSIRAPQPQHF. CDR3 nucleotide sequence: TGTGCCAGTAGTATCAGAGCTCCGCAGCCCCAGCATTTT.

The table lists this clonotype with a few counts. The chain is built from TRBV20-1 and TRBJ2-1; no clear D. The CDR3 is 16 amino acids. V shed 0 bases and J shed 7 bases, with 19 bases lying between them. CDR1 DFQATT and CDR2 SNEGSKA come from the germline V gene (reference sequence). The DNA for the CDR3 is TGCAGTGCTAGAGATCACGAGCAGCGTTTTCGGAATGAGCAGTTCTTC. It translates to CSARDHEQRFRNEQFF.

The table lists this clonotype with many counts. This chain joins TRBV20-1 and TRBJ2-3; 7 bases line up with TRBD2. CDR1 is DFQATT, CDR2 SNEGSKA, per germline (reference sequence). The CDR3 runs 16 residues. V lost 0 bases to trimming and J lost 6 bases; unmatched junction nucleotides: 12. The chain's CDR3 is CSARDVKLAQADTQYF. The CDR3, as DNA: TGCAGTGCTAGAGATGTAAAACTAGCGCAGGCGGATACGCAGTATTTT.

This clonotype occurred a few times. The chain has TRBV20-1 and TRBJ1-1; no definite D call. Germline V gene sequence: CDR1 DFQATT, CDR2 SNEGSKA (reference sequence). The CDR3 consists of 16 residues. V dropped 0 bases and J dropped 3 bases, with 17 bases sitting between them. The CDR3 region has the DNA TGCAGTGCTAGAGACTTCAACCGCCAAGGCGACACTGAAGCTTTCTTT. Amino acid sequence: CSARDFNRQGDTEAFF.

The V gene is TRBV2, the J gene TRBJ2-1; 9 nucleotides line up with TRBD2. There are 14 residues in the CDR3. The V gene's germline CDR1 is SNHLY and CDR2 FYNNEI. With V trimmed by 4 bases and J by 6 bases, 4 bases remained unmatched. The CDR3 sequence is CASSVSGGGNEQFF. The CDR3 nucleotides are TGTGCCAGCAGTGTTAGCGGGGGTGGCAATGAGCAGTTCTTC.

This sequence joins TRBV7-9 and TRBJ1-6; 7 bases align to TRBD1. The junction had 4 bases not matched to a gene; V was cut back by 1 base and J by 7 bases. The CDR3 loop spans 15 amino acids. Germline CDR1 is SEHNR and CDR2 is FQNEAQ (reference sequence). The CDR3 DNA reads TGTGCCAGCAGCTTAGGAGACAGGGCCAATTCACCCCTCCACTTT. As protein: CASSLGDRANSPLHF.

The chain combines TRBV20-1 with TRBJ1-5; D not certain. The germline V gene encodes CDR1 DFQATT and CDR2 SNEGSKA (reference sequence). There are 13 residues in the CDR3. V lost 5 bases and J lost 0, with 8 bases in between. CDR3: CSAHISSNQPQHF. CDR3 nucleotide sequence: TGCAGTGCTCACATCTCTAGCAATCAGCCCCAGCATTTT.

Only a few counts were recorded for this clonotype. The rearrangement uses TRBV20-1 and TRBJ1-5; perhaps TRBD1 as D (5 bases). The CDR3 spans 13 residues. Looked up from germline, CDR1 is DFQATT and CDR2 is SNEGSKA (reference sequence). Between the trimmed V and J ends, which lost 6 bases and 4 bases, there was a span of 13 bases. The chain's CDR3 is CSATATGNQPQHF. CDR3 nucleotides: TGCAGTGCAACCGCTACAGGAAATCAGCCCCAGCATTTT.

This clonotype was recorded at least ten times. The rearrangement links TRBV12-3 or TRBV12-4 to TRBJ2-3, with a tentative D call TRBD1 (5 bases). The germline V and J ends were trimmed by 0 bases and 4 bases, with 11 bases remaining between them. The CDR3 has 15 residues. The CDR3 nucleotides are TGTGCCAGCAGTTTAGCGGGGCGTAGTGCAGATACGCAGTATTTT. It encodes CASSLAGRSADTQYF.

The chain links TRBV7-2 to TRBJ2-4; 8 positions agree with TRBD2. Matching the DNA end better, TRBJ2-7 makes the J call doubtful. This CDR3 is 15 amino acids long. The V gene's germline CDR1 is SGHTA and CDR2 FQGNSA. For the CDR3, the DNA is TGTGCCAGCAGCTTAGCCTCGGGGGGGGATTACGAGCAGTACTTC. It translates to CASSLASGGDYEQYF.

This chain connects TRBV7-2 to TRBJ2-5; 7 bases fit TRBD2. J was trimmed by 1 base and V by 1 base; bases with no gene match: 6. The germline gives CDR1 SGHTA, CDR2 FQGNSA. There are 16 residues in the CDR3. The CDR3 coding sequence is TGTGCCAGCAGCTTAGAGGCGGGGGAGGGCCAAGAGACCCAGTACTTC. As protein: CASSLEAGEGQETQYF.

The J gene is TRBJ1-5, the V gene TRBV15; a possible D gene is TRBD1 (5 bases). CDR1 LNHNV and CDR2 YYDKDF come from the germline V gene (reference sequence). The CDR3 covers 15 residues. V lost 3 bases and J lost 4, with 13 bases in between. CDR3 sequence: CATSSNLGGNQPQHF. CDR3 in DNA: TGTGCCACCAGCAGCAACTTGGGGGGAAATCAGCCCCAGCATTTT. The full variable domain, rest sourced from reference TRBV15 and TRBJ1-5, is DAMVIQNPRYQVTQFGKPVTLSCSQTLNHNVMYWYQQKSSQAPKLLFHYYDKDFNNEADTPDNFQSRRPNTSFCFLDIRSPGLGDTAMYLCATSSNLGGNQPQHFGDGTRLSIL.

The chain links TRBV20-1 to TRBJ2-1; 11 bases line up with TRBD1. In germline, CDR1 is DFQATT, CDR2 SNEGSKA (reference sequence). The ends lost 3 bases at V and 7 bases at J; junction bases unmatched: 5. This CDR3 is built from 14 residues. The CDR3 loop is CSARRGQGVNEQFF. The CDR3 coding sequence is TGCAGTGCTAGGAGGGGACAGGGGGTTAATGAGCAGTTCTTC.

The chain employs TRBV20-1 and TRBJ2-1; D might be TRBD1 or TRBD2, each matching 5 bases. The CDR3 loop spans 13 amino acids. V was pared by 6 bases and J by 3 bases, with 12 bases between. CDR1 DFQATT and CDR2 SNEGSKA come from the germline V gene (reference sequence). The CDR3, as DNA: TGCAGTGCAGACCGGGGCTTCTACAATGAGCAGTTCTTC. This codes for CSADRGFYNEQFF.

The CDR3 loop is CASSPLMTGYYNEQYF. DNA of the CDR3: TGTGCCAGCAGCCCCCTTATGACAGGCTACTACAATGAGCAGTACTTC. This rearrangement joins TRBV9 to TRBJ2-1; maybe TRBD1 (6 bases). The tail of the sequence fits TRBJ2-7 better, so the J call may be wrong. The CDR3 totals 16 residues. Looked up from germline, CDR1 is SGDLS and CDR2 is YYNGEE.

The chain combines TRBV12-3 or TRBV12-4 with TRBJ2-1; TRBD2 aligns across 9 bases. Trimming at V came to 6 bases and at J to 2 bases, leaving 5 bases not matched to a gene. CDR3 length: 15 residues. CDR3 nucleotide sequence: TGTGCCAGCAGAAGTAGCGGGAGCACCTACAATGAGCAGTTCTTC. Its protein product is CASRSSGSTYNEQFF.

This clonotype was detected only a few times. The V and J genes are TRBV29-1 and TRBJ1-1, with D perhaps TRBD1 (5 bases). The V end lost 7 bases, the J end lost 3 bases, and 15 bases lay between the germline ends. CDR3 size: 13 residues. From germline, CDR1 is SQVTM and CDR2 ANQGSEA. CDR3 residues: CSAGQESDTEAFF. In DNA form, the CDR3 reads TGCAGCGCAGGGCAGGAATCGGACACTGAAGCTTTCTTT.

This chain connects TRBV6-5 to TRBJ2-7; D unclear. With 5 bases removed from V and 3 bases from J, the gap between germline ends came to 11 bases. Germline CDR1 is MNHEY and CDR2 is SVGAGI. The CDR3 sequence is 13 residues long. CDR3 bases: TGTGCCAGCAGTGTTCGATTCCACTACGAGCAGTACTTC. This codes for CASSVRFHYEQYF.

This clonotype was detected only a few times. The chain uses TRBV7-2 and TRBJ1-2; possible D gene TRBD1, 6 bases. V was pared by 5 bases and J by 2 bases, with 9 bases between. CDR1 is SGHTA, CDR2 FQGNSA, per germline. The CDR3 totals 13 residues. CDR3 bases: TGTGCCAGCAGCAATCAGGGGAACTATGGCTACACCTTC. It yields the protein CASSNQGNYGYTF.

This chain links TRBV10-3 with TRBJ2-5, with D possibly TRBD1 on 5 matching bases. V was clipped by 0 bases and J by 6 bases, with 11 bases between them. In germline, CDR1 is ENHRY, CDR2 SYGVKD. The CDR3 runs to 14 residues. This chain's CDR3 is CAISESKGLKTQYF. The CDR3 DNA reads TGTGCCATCAGTGAGTCAAAGGGGTTAAAGACCCAGTACTTC.